These T cell receptor beta chains were read from a single sample in a study of blood T cells in healthy people across ages. TCRdb fed the 5' RACE reads into MiXCR, producing one record per CDR3 protein. The sample lists more than 1,000,000 distinct CDR3 sequences, about 23% occurring once. These data were likewise used in another study, on T cells of mothers and their children.

Sequenced: blood. The receptors derive from a girl aged 2 to 10 in good health. The CDR3 runs from the conserved cysteine through the conserved F or W. Fields, in order: CDR3 DNA, CDR3 protein, J gene, V gene, D gene, clone size. A D gene is named only where the DNA matches it firmly. Some rows have no size entry. The others give once, few or many, or a class for an expanded clone.

TGCGCCAGCAGCCAAACGGGGGATCCGGGTGAAAAACTGTTTTTT | CASSQTGDPGEKLFF | TRBJ1-4 | TRBV4-3 | NA | NA
TGCAGTGCTTTGGGAGGGAATGAGAACTATGGCTACACCTTC | CSALGGNENYGYTF | TRBJ1-2 | TRBV20-1 | NA | NA
TGCGCCAGCAGCCAAGGCAGGGGAGAAGAGACCCAGTACTTC | CASSQGRGEETQYF | TRBJ2-5 | TRBV4-3 | NA | NA
TGCGCCAGCAGCTGGGCTGGGGACGAGCAGTACTTC | CASSWAGDEQYF | TRBJ2-7 | TRBV5-1 | NA | NA
TGTGCCAGCGTTTCCCTCCAGACAGCCGGGGAGCTGTTTTTT | CASVSLQTAGELFF | TRBJ2-2 | TRBV12-3/TRBV12-4 | NA | NA
TGTGCCAGCAGTTCTACCCGGGACTTTAAAGAGACCCAGTACTTC | CASSSTRDFKETQYF | TRBJ2-5 | TRBV12-3/TRBV12-4 | NA | NA
TGTGCCAGCAGTGCGGCCCGGGACAGGGGAGAGACCCAGTACTTC | CASSAARDRGETQYF | TRBJ2-5 | TRBV28 | TRBD1 | once
TGCGCCAGCAGCCTGGGTGACACTTTGAATGAAAAACTGTTTTTT | CASSLGDTLNEKLFF | TRBJ1-4 | TRBV5-1 | NA | NA
TGTGCCAGCAGCCAAGTGGCAGACATGGAGGCGGAAAAACTGTTTTTT | CASSQVADMEAEKLFF | TRBJ1-4 | TRBV3-1 | NA | once
TGCAGCGTTGAAGATAATACTAGCGGAAGTCCAGATACGCAGTATTTT | CSVEDNTSGSPDTQYF | TRBJ2-3 | TRBV29-1 | TRBD2 | few
TGTGCCACCAGAACTTCCCTACCAAGCTCTGGGGCCAACGTCCTGACTTTC | CATRTSLPSSGANVLTF | TRBJ2-6 | TRBV15 | NA | NA
TGTGCCAGCAGCGTGGGGACAGGGATCTACGAGCAGTACTTC | CASSVGTGIYEQYF | TRBJ2-7 | TRBV9 | TRBD1 | few
TGTGCCAGCTCCACCGGGACTAGCGGGAGCGTTGAGGTCAATGAGCAGTTCTTC | CASSTGTSGSVEVNEQFF | TRBJ2-1 | TRBV27 | TRBD2 | NA
TGTGCCAGCAGCCAAGTAAACGAAGAGACCCAGTACTTC | CASSQVNEETQYF | TRBJ2-5 | TRBV3-1 | NA | NA
TGCAGCGTGTCCCTGAGACAACTACCAGAGCAGTACTTC | CSVSLRQLPEQYF | TRBJ2-7 | TRBV29-1 | NA | few
TGTACCAGCAGCTCCGGGACAGTAGGCTACGAGCAGTACTTC | CTSSSGTVGYEQYF | TRBJ2-7 | TRBV7-2 | TRBD1 | NA
TGTGCCAGCAGCCAAGATTGGGCAAAGTCCTACGAGCAGTACTTC | CASSQDWAKSYEQYF | TRBJ2-7 | TRBV14 | NA | once
TGTGCCAGCAGCCAAGAGTGGGGGCTGGGAAACGAGCAGTACTTC | CASSQEWGLGNEQYF | TRBJ2-7 | TRBV7-9 | NA | NA
TGCGCCAGCAGCCCCCTCGACACCGGAGGGGGTGGCTACACCTTC | CASSPLDTGGGGYTF | TRBJ1-2 | TRBV4-1 | NA | few
TGCAGCGTTGAAAGGGACGGCTACGAGCAGTACTTC | CSVERDGYEQYF | TRBJ2-7 | TRBV29-1 | NA | NA
TGTGCCAGCAGTGAGCCTGGGGCCAACGTCCTGACTTTC | CASSEPGANVLTF | TRBJ2-6 | TRBV25-1 | NA | few
TGTGCCAGCAGTTTCGGCGCGGGGGGGTCCCAAGAGACCCAGTACTTC | CASSFGAGGSQETQYF | TRBJ2-5 | TRBV12-3/TRBV12-4 | TRBD2 | few
TGTGCCAGCAGCTTAATGCCAGCGGGGCAAGAGACCCAGTACTTC | CASSLMPAGQETQYF | TRBJ2-5 | TRBV7-3 | TRBD2 | NA
TGTGCCACCATGGTTAGGACAGGGGGCACAGATACGCAGTATTTT | CATMVRTGGTDTQYF | TRBJ2-3 | TRBV15 | TRBD1 | NA
TGCAGCGTTGTGGACAGCCTGGACACTGAAGCTTTCTTT | CSVVDSLDTEAFF | TRBJ1-1 | TRBV29-1 | NA | NA
TGTGCCAGCCGCCCGGGACTAGGAGCGCGTGAGCAGTTCTTC | CASRPGLGAREQFF | TRBJ2-1 | TRBV5-6 | TRBD2 | NA
TGTGCCAGCGGATATTCAGGCAAAAACATTCAGTACTTC | CASGYSGKNIQYF | TRBJ2-4 | TRBV27 | NA | NA
TGTGCCAGCACGTTAACAGCGGGATTTGACAATGAGCAGTTCTTC | CASTLTAGFDNEQFF | TRBJ2-1 | TRBV6-5 | TRBD2 | few
TGTGCCAGCAGCGTAGCGGCAGGACCAAACTATGGCTACACCTTC | CASSVAAGPNYGYTF | TRBJ1-2 | TRBV9 | NA | NA
TGTGCCAGCAGACCGACCCGGGACAGGCTCACTAACTATGGCTACACCTTC | CASRPTRDRLTNYGYTF | TRBJ1-2 | TRBV28 | TRBD1 | few
TGCAGCGTTGTGACGGGATCCACAGATACGCAGTATTTT | CSVVTGSTDTQYF | TRBJ2-3 | TRBV29-1 | NA | few
TGTGCCAGCAGTTCTGACAGACAGGGGCTGTTTTTT | CASSSDRQGLFF | TRBJ2-2 | TRBV2 | TRBD1 | NA
TGTGCCATCAAAGGGCTAGAGGTCTACGAGCAGTACTTC | CAIKGLEVYEQYF | TRBJ2-7 | TRBV10-3 | NA | few
TGTGCCAGCAGCTTCGATCGGGGTTACACTGAAGCTTTCTTT | CASSFDRGYTEAFF | TRBJ1-1 | TRBV7-9 | NA | NA
TGCGCCAGCAGCTTGGGCGCCGGGACAGAGAACTACGAGCAGTACTTC | CASSLGAGTENYEQYF | TRBJ2-7 | TRBV5-1 | TRBD1 | NA
TGCAGTGCTTTCTTAGGGACAGGGATGAACACTGAAGCTTTCTTT | CSAFLGTGMNTEAFF | TRBJ1-1 | TRBV20-1 | TRBD1 | NA
TGTGCCACCAGCAGTAGACAGGAGTCCCGTTCTGGGGCCAACGTCCTGACTTTC | CATSSRQESRSGANVLTF | TRBJ2-6 | TRBV15 | NA | NA
TGTGCCAGCAGTCCGGGACCGGCACTTTTTTACGAGCAGTACTTC | CASSPGPALFYEQYF | TRBJ2-7 | TRBV2 | NA | NA
TGTGCCAGCAGTTTAGGGCGGAGCGCTCTAGCCAAAAACATTCAGTACTTC | CASSLGRSALAKNIQYF | TRBJ2-4 | TRBV28 | NA | NA
TGTGCCAGCAGTTTCACGGCTAGTTCAGAGACCCAGTACTTC | CASSFTASSETQYF | TRBJ2-5 | TRBV27 | NA | few
TGTGCCAGCAGCCATCCAGGGAATGAGCAGTTCTTC | CASSHPGNEQFF | TRBJ2-1 | TRBV3-1 | NA | NA
TGCAGTGCTAGTAATCTTGAAGAGACCCAGTACTTC | CSASNLEETQYF | TRBJ2-5 | TRBV20-1 | NA | few
TGTGCCAGCAGCCAGGGACAGGGGGCCAACGAGCAGTACTTC | CASSQGQGANEQYF | TRBJ2-7 | TRBV5-6 | TRBD1 | few
TGTGCCAGCAGCTTGGCGGGTAGAGTTCTGGGCCTCCACACTGAAGCTTTCTTT | CASSLAGRVLGLHTEAFF | TRBJ1-1 | TRBV5-6 | NA | NA
TGCAGTGCTAGAGATCTGGCGGGAGTTCTCTACGAGCAGTACTTC | CSARDLAGVLYEQYF | TRBJ2-7 | TRBV20-1 | TRBD2 | few
TGCAGTGCTAGTGAGGGCTCCTACAATGAGCAGTTCTTC | CSASEGSYNEQFF | TRBJ2-1 | TRBV20-1 | NA | NA
TGCAGCGTTGAGCGGCTTCTGAACACTGAAGCTTTCTTT | CSVERLLNTEAFF | TRBJ1-1 | TRBV29-1 | NA | few
TGTGCCAGCAGTTTCCGCTCCCCACGGATCAATGAGCAGTTCTTC | CASSFRSPRINEQFF | TRBJ2-1 | TRBV27 | NA | NA
TGTGCCAGCAGTTTACCCGGGGGCAAAAACATTCAGTACTTC | CASSLPGGKNIQYF | TRBJ2-4 | TRBV12-3/TRBV12-4 | NA | NA
TGTGCCAGCCGTGGTACCGCGACCTGGGAGCAGTACTTC | CASRGTATWEQYF | TRBJ2-7 | TRBV28 | NA | few
TGCAGCGTGAAGCCTAGCACCCAGTACTTC | CSVKPSTQYF | TRBJ2-5 | TRBV29-1 | NA | NA
TGTGCCAGCAGTAAACAGGGGGTCGAGCAGTACTTC | CASSKQGVEQYF | TRBJ2-7 | TRBV7-6 | TRBD1 | few
TGCAGTGCTCATATCACAGGGGCTCTTGCTGAAGCTTTCTTT | CSAHITGALAEAFF | TRBJ1-1 | TRBV20-1 | TRBD1 | NA
TGCGCCAGCTTCTTCGAACCGAACACCGGGGAGCTGTTTTTT | CASFFEPNTGELFF | TRBJ2-2 | TRBV10-1 | NA | NA